The sequence of this TCR beta chain was determined in a study of blood T cell repertoires in COVID-19. At the level of the study: PBMCs, B-cell-depleted T cells, or T cells provided the cDNA or gDNA that made up the material.

How the authors handled the data: Amplification of reference gene primers was used by the study to estimate nucleated cell counts. The table came from immunoSEQ multiplex PCR; TCRdb's copy has only in-frame clones and leaves some out. V, J and clone size are taken as reported in that table, and D and trimming were inferred from the DNA itself. The sample includes 65,000 to 70,000 clones, over 75% seen only once; the top ten take just under 3%. The CDR3 runs 17 residues. Trimming shortened V by 5 bases and J by 3 bases, and 19 bases separated the two germline ends. Germline V gene sequence: CDR1 KGHDR, CDR2 SFDVKD.

Sequencing was performed on peripheral blood. The receptor's source is a man older than 75 with acute or convalescent COVID-19. The chain has TRBV24-1 and TRBJ1-5; D gene ambiguous. The CDR3 sequence: CATSGPDREGYNQPQHF. In DNA, the CDR3 is TGTGCCACCAGTGGCCCGGACCGTGAGGGATACAATCAGCCCCAGCATTTT.